This TCR beta chain was recovered during a study of T cells after yellow fever vaccination. Study-wide results and caveats: There was a possibility that FACS-sorted repertoires contained abundant clonotypes contaminating from the bulk population.

This clonotype was detected only a few times. The antigen remains unidentified. UMIs were added to TCR cDNA along with a universal primer site when it was made by 5'RACE template switching. TCRdb fed the 5' RACE reads into MiXCR, producing one record per CDR3 protein. Here the sample spans some 560,000 distinct CDR3 sequences, 19% being singletons. This CDR3 contains 15 residues. V was pared by 5 bases and J by 4 bases, with 4 bases of the junction left unmatched. Germline CDR1 reads DFQATT; CDR2 reads SNEGSKA (reference sequence). The source was PBMCs, collected 15 days after the yellow fever booster vaccination. The origin of this receptor is a man aged 25-45 years who received the YFV17D yellow fever vaccine. The rearrangement joins TRBV20-1 to TRBJ2-1; 14 bases fit TRBD2. Here the CDR3 reads CSARTSGRWYNEQFF. CDR3 DNA: TGCAGTGCTCGGACTAGCGGGAGGTGGTACAATGAGCAGTTCTTC.